This T cell receptor (beta chain) was recorded in a study of blood T cell repertoires in COVID-19. Study as a whole: Donors in the United States, Italy and Spain gave samples during acute or convalescent COVID-19.

The assay was immunoSEQ multiplex PCR, and TCRdb's table has in-frame clones only and misses some. The data hold 140,000 to 150,000 clones, with approximately 88% observed a single time. The TCR sequence derives from a woman in her forties or fifties with acute or convalescent COVID-19. Sequencing used peripheral blood.

Written as DNA, the CDR3 is TGTGCCAGCTCACGGATTGAGGCAGATACGCAGTATTTT. Residues: CASSRIEADTQYF. The chain employs TRBV18 and TRBJ2-3; D is ambiguous. V dropped 4 bases and J dropped 4 bases, with 9 bases sitting between them. CDR3 length equals 13 residues. Germline CDR1 and CDR2: KGHSH and LQKENI.